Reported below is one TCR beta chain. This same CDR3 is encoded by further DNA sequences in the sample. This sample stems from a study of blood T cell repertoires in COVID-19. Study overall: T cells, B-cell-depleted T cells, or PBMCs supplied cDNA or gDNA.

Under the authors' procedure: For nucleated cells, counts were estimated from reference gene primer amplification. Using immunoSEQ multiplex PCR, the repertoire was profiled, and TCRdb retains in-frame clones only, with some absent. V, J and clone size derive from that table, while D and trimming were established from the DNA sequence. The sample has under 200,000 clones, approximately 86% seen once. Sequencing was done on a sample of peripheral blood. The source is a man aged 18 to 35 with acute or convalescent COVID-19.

Here the CDR3 reads CAWSPGTGGTEAFF. Written as DNA, the CDR3 is TGTGCCTGGAGTCCCGGGACAGGAGGCACTGAAGCTTTCTTT. The genes are TRBV30 and TRBJ1-1; TRBD1 matches at 8 bases. Germline V gene sequence: CDR1 GTSNPN, CDR2 SVGIG (reference sequence). Losses at the gene ends were 2 bases for V and 4 bases for J; bases not matched to a gene: 6. The CDR3 consists of 14 residues. The full variable domain, in which reference TRBV30 and TRBJ1-1 provide the parts outside the CDR3, is SQTIHQWPATLVQPVGSPLSLECTVEGTSNPNLYWYRQAAGRGLQLLFYSVGIGQISSEVPQNLSASRPQDRQFILSSKKLLLSDSGFYLCAWSPGTGGTEAFFGQGTRLTVV.